Sequencing of this T cell receptor beta chain was carried out in a study of neurological immune-mediated disorders. At least ten counts were recorded for this clonotype. Per germline, CDR1 MDHEN and CDR2 SYDVKM. The CDR3 is made up of 17 amino acids. Germline trimming cut 6 bases from V and 4 bases from J; bases unmatched to any gene: 14. TCRdb re-called the 5' RACE reads with MiXCR, one entry per CDR3 protein. The repertoire holds 81,000 or so distinct CDR3 sequences, with about 5% as singletons. Material: PBMCs. This TCR came from a woman aged 25 to 39 with multiple sclerosis. The chain uses TRBV28 and TRBJ1-3, with 8 bases matching TRBD1. The CDR3 DNA follows: TGTGCCAGCAGCATAACACCGGGACAGGTTTCGGGAAACACCATATATTTT. Protein product: CASSITPGQVSGNTIYF.